This TCR beta chain was sequenced in a study of response to subunit inactivated influenza vaccine. Study results and caveats: The authors suggested that every seasonal influenza vaccination recruits few new T cells.

V was pared by 1 base and J by 1 base, with 9 bases of the junction left unmatched. CDR1 SGHRS and CDR2 YFSETQ come from the germline V gene. The CDR3 contains 17 residues. TCRdb reanalysed the RT-PCR reads using MiXCR and keeps one entry per CDR3 protein. The repertoire has 600,000 to 700,000 distinct CDR3 sequences, 14% of them found once; the top ten carry approximately 7.6%. This clonotype was seen at least ten times. Its specificity is unknown. This receptor was obtained from a man between 50 and 59 years old who received an inactivated influenza vaccine. This rearrangement joins TRBV5-1 to TRBJ2-3, with TRBD1 matching 7 bases. The material sequenced was PBMCs from blood, taken roughly 15 days before vaccination. CDR3 in DNA: TGCGCCAGCAGCTTGAAAGGGGGCCCTACTGGCACAGATACGCAGTATTTT. Protein sequence: CASSLKGGPTGTDTQYF.